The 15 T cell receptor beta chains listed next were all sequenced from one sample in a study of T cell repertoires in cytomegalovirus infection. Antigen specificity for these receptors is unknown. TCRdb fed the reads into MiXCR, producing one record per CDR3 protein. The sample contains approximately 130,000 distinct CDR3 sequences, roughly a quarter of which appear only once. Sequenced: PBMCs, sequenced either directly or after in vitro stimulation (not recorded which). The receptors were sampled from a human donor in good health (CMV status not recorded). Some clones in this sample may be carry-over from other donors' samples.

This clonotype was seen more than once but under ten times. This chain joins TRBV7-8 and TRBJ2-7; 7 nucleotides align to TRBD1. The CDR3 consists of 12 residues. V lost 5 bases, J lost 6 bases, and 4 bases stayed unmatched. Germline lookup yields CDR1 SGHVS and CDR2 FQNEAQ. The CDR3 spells CASSRTGREQYV. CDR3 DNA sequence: TGTGCCAGCAGCCGGACAGGTCGCGAGCAGTACGTC.

The CDR3 reads CSVATRPPYNEQFF. The DNA for the CDR3 is TGCAGCGTTGCTACTAGACCTCCCTACAATGAGCAGTTCTTC. This chain uses TRBV29-1 with TRBJ2-1; D is possibly TRBD2 (5 bases). From germline, CDR1 is SQVTM and CDR2 ANQGSEA. Trimming pared 4 bases from V and 2 bases from J, leaving 12 bases between. The CDR3 spans 14 residues.

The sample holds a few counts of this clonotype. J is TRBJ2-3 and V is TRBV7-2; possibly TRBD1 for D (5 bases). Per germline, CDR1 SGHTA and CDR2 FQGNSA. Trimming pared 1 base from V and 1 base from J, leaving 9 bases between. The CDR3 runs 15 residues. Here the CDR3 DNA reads TGTGCCAGCAGCTTAGGGATACAGGGCACAGATACGCAGTATTTT. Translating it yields CASSLGIQGTDTQYF.

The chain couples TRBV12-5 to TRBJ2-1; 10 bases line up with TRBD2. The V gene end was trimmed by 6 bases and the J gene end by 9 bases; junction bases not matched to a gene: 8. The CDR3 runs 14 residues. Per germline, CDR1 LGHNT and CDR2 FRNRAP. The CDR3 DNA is TGTGCTAGTGGAGCTAGCGGGAGACTGGGTGAGCAGTTCTTC. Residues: CASGASGRLGEQFF.

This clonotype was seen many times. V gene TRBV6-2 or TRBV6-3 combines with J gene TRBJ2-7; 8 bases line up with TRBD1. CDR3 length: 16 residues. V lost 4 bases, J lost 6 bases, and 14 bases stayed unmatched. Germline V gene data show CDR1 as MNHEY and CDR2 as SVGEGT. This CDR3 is CASSFPGQGRIGEQYV. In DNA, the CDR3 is TGTGCCAGCAGTTTTCCCGGACAGGGACGAATCGGCGAGCAGTACGTC.

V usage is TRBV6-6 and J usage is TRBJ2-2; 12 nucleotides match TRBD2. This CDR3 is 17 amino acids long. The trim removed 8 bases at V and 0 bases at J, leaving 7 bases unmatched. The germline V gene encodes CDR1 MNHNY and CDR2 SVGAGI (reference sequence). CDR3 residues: CASRGLAGTPNTGELFF. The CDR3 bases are TGTGCCAGCCGCGGACTAGCGGGGACACCGAACACCGGGGAGCTGTTTTTT.

The CDR3 loop reads CASSTGHNSNYGYTF. CDR3 in DNA: TGTGCCAGTAGTACCGGGCACAATTCCAACTATGGCTACACCTTC. The rearrangement links TRBV19 to TRBJ1-2, with D hard to call. The CDR3 totals 15 residues. The V end was cut by 4 bases, the J end by 2 bases, with 14 bases between. The germline CDR1 and CDR2 sequences are LNHDA and SQIVND (reference sequence).

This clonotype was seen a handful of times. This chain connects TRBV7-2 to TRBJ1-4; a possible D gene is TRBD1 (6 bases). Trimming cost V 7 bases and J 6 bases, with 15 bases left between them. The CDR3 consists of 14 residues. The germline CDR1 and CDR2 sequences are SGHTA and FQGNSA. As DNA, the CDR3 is TGTGCCAGCACCCTTGGGGGGCGCGATGAAAAACTGTTTTTT. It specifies CASTLGGRDEKLFF.

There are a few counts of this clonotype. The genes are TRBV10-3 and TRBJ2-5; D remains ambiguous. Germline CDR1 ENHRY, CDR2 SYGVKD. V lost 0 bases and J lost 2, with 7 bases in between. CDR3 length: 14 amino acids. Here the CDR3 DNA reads TGTGCCATCAGTGAGTCGGGCGTACAAGAGACCCAGTACTTC. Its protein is CAISESGVQETQYF.

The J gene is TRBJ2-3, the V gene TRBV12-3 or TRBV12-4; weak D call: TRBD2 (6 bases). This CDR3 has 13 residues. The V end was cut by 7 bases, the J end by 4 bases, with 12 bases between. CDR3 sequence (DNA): TGTGCCAGCACCAAACGGGAGCCAGATACGCAGTATTTT. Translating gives CASTKREPDTQYF.

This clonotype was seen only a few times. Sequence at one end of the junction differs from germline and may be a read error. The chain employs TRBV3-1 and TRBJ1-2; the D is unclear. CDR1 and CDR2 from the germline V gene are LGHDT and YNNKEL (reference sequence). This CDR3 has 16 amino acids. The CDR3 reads CASGQGIVGPNYGYTF. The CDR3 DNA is TGTGCCAGCGGCCAAGGAATCGTTGGGCCTAACTATGGCTACACCTTC.

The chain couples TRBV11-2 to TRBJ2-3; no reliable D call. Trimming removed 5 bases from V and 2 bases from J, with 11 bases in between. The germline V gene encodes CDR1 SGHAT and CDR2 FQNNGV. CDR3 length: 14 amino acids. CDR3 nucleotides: TGTGCCAGCAGCCGCACAGCGATCACAGATACGCAGTATTTT. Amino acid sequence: CASSRTAITDTQYF.

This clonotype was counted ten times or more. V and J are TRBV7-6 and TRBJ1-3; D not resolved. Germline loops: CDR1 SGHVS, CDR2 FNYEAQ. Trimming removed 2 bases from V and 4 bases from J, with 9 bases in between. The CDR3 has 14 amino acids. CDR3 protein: CASSLPGGGNTIYF. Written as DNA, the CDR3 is TGTGCCAGCAGCTTACCGGGAGGCGGAAACACCATATATTTT.

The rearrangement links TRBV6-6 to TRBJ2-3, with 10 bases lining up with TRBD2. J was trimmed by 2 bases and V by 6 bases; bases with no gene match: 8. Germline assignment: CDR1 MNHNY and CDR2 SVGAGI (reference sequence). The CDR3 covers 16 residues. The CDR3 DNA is TGTGCCAGCAGCTCCCCTAGCGGGAGCTTCACAGATACGCAGTATTTT. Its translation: CASSSPSGSFTDTQYF.

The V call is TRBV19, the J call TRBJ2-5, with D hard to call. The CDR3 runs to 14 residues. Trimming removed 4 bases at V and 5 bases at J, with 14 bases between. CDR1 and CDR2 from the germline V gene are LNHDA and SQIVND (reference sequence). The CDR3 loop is CASSTPGHRETQYF. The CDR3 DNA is TGTGCCAGTAGTACCCCCGGGCATCGGGAGACCCAGTACTTC.